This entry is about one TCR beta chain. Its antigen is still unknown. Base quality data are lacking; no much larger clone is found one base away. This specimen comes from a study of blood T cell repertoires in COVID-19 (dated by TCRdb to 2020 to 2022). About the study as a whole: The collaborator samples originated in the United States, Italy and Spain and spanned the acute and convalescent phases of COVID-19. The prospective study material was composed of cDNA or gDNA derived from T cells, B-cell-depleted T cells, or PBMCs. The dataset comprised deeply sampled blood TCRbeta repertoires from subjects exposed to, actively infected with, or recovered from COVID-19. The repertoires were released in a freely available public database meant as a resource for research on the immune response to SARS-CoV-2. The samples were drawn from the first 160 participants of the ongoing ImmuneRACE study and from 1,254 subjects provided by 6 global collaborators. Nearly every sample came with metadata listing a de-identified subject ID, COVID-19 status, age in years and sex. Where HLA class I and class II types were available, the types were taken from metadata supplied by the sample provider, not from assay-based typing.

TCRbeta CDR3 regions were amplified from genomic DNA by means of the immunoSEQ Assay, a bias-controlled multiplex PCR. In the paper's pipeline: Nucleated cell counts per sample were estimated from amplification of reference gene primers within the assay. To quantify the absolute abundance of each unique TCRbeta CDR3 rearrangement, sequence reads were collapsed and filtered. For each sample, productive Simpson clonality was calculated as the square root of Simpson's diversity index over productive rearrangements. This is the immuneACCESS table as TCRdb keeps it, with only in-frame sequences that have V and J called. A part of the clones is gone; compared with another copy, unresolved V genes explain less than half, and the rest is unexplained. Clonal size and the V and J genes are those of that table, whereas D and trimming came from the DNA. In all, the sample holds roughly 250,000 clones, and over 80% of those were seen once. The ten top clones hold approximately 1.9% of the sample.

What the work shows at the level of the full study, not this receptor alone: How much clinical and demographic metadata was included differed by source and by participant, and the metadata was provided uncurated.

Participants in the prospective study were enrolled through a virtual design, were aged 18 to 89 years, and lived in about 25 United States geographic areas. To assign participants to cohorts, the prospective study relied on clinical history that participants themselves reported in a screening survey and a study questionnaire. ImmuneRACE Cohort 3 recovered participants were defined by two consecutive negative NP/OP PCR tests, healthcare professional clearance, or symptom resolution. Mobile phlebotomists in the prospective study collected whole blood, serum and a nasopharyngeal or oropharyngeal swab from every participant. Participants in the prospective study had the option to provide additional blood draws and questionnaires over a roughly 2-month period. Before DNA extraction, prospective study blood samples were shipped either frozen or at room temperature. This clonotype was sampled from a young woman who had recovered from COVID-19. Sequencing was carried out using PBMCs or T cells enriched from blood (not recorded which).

In nucleotide form, the sequence is TGTGCCATCAGTGAGTGGACAGGGGATAACACTGAAGCTTTCTTT. This codes for CAISEWTGDNTEAFF. The V and J segments used are TRBV10-3 and TRBJ1-1; TRBD1 matches 9 bases in the middle. CDR3 length: 15 amino acids, cysteine to phenylalanine. Here the CDR3 DNA is all that survives: 45 bases in frame from base 1. Trimmed from V: 1 base; trimmed from J: 2 bases; junction bases lacking a gene match: 2. Taken from the germline V gene, the CDR1 and CDR2 loops are ENHRY and SYGVKD.